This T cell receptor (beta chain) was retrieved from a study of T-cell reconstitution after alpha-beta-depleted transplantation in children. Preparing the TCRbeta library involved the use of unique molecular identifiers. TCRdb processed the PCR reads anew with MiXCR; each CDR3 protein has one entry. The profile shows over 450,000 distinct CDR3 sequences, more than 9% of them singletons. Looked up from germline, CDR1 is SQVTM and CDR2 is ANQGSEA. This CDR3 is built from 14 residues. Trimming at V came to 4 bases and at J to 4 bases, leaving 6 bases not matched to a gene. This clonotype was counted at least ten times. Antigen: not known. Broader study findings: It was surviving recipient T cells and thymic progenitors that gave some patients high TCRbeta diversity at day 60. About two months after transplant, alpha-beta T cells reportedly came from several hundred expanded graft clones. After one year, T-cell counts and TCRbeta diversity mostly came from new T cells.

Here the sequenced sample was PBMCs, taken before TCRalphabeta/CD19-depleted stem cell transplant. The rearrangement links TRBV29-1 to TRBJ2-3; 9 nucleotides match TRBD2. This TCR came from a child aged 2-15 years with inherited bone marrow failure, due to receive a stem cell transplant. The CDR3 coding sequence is TGCAGCGTTGCGGCTAGCGGGGTCCCAGATACGCAGTATTTT. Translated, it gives CSVAASGVPDTQYF.